Listed below are T cell receptor beta chains from one sample, sequenced in a study of blood T cell repertoires in COVID-19. Assay: immunoSEQ multiplex PCR; the TCRdb copy retains only in-frame clones and omits some. Of approximately 220,000 clones in the sample, roughly 80% were seen once. The sample was peripheral blood. Receptor source: a woman of 80 years or more with acute or convalescent COVID-19. Each CDR3 is given with its conserved first and last residue. The D gene is left open where the match is weak. Clone size, where shown, is once, few, many, or a class for clones that have expanded.

abundance,d_gene,j_gene,v_gene,CDR3nt,CDR3aa
NA,TRBD2,TRBJ2-7,TRBV3-1/TRBV3-2,TGTGCCAGCAGCCGGGCGGGAGGCGAGCAGTACTTC,CASSRAGGEQYF
NA,TRBD2,TRBJ2-1,TRBV11-2,TGTGCCAGCAGCTTAAGGTCGGGGGGGCTGCTCTTC,CASSLRSGGLLF
many,NA,TRBJ2-7,TRBV24-1,TGTGCCACCAGTGACAGGGCGAGTTACGAGCAGTACTTC,CATSDRASYEQYF
few,NA,TRBJ1-5,TRBV19,TGTGCCAGTAGTAATGAGGGACAATCCAATCAGCCCCAGCATTTT,CASSNEGQSNQPQHF
NA,NA,TRBJ2-3,TRBV21-1,TGTGCCAGCATGGGGGCAGGAGATACGCAGTATTTT,CASMGAGDTQYF
NA,NA,TRBJ1-4,TRBV19,TGTGCCAGTAGCGTCCGGGGGGCAACTAATGAAAAACTGTTTTTT,CASSVRGATNEKLFF
NA,NA,TRBJ1-3,TRBV29-1,TGCAGCGTTGGGGCAGCTGGAAACACCATATATTTT,CSVGAAGNTIYF
NA,TRBD2,TRBJ2-5,TRBV7-9,TGTGCCAGCAGCTTTTACGGACTAGCGGGAGCGCCAGGGGGAGAGACCCAGTACTTC,CASSFYGLAGAPGGETQYF
NA,TRBD1,TRBJ1-2,TRBV14,TGTGCCAGCAGCAGGCAGGGGGGACCCTATGGCTACACCTTC,CASSRQGGPYGYTF
NA,NA,TRBJ2-7,TRBV28,TGTGCCAGCAGTTTAAGGGGGGGTGAGCAGTACTTC,CASSLRGGEQYF
NA,NA,TRBJ2-5,TRBV12-5,TGTGCTAGTGGTTTGGCAGGGCAGGCAGAGACCCAGTACTTC,CASGLAGQAETQYF
NA,NA,TRBJ2-5,TRBV5-4,TGTGCCAGCAGCTTGGCCGGGTCTCAAGAGACCCAGTACTTC,CASSLAGSQETQYF
NA,NA,TRBJ1-2,TRBV29-1,TGCAGCGTTGGGGGCGGGGCCAAGGACTATGGCTACACCTTC,CSVGGGAKDYGYTF
NA,TRBD2,TRBJ2-3,TRBV3-1/TRBV3-2,TGTGCCAGCAGCCGCCTGACTAGCGGGGGAACCACAGATACGCAGTATTTT,CASSRLTSGGTTDTQYF
NA,NA,TRBJ2-5,TRBV18,TGTGCCAGCTCACCACACAGACAAGAGACCCAGTACTTC,CASSPHRQETQYF
NA,TRBD1,TRBJ1-4,TRBV6-5,TGTGCCAGCAGAACAGGGGTAACTAATGAAAAACTGTTTTTT,CASRTGVTNEKLFF
NA,TRBD1,TRBJ1-6,TRBV4-2,TGTGCCAGCAGCCAACCTGAGGGGGCGAGCTCCTATAATTCACCCCTCCACTTT,CASSQPEGASSYNSPLHF
NA,TRBD1,TRBJ1-2,TRBV3-1/TRBV3-2,TGTGCCAGTGACACGGATGGACAGGGACGCGGCTACACCTTC,CASDTDGQGRGYTF
NA,TRBD1,TRBJ2-1,TRBV2,TGTGCCAGCAGTGAACGGTTCCGATCCCGACAGGGTCACTCCTACAATGAGCAGTTCTTC,CASSERFRSRQGHSYNEQFF
NA,NA,TRBJ1-6,TRBV19,TGTGCCAGTAGACGAGAGACTTCAATCGGGTCTCTCTATAATTCACCCCTCCACTTT,CASRRETSIGSLYNSPLHF
NA,TRBD1,TRBJ1-1,TRBV5-1,TGCGCCAGCAGCTTGGCCTCAAACAGGGGAACTGAAGCTTTCTTT,CASSLASNRGTEAFF
once,TRBD1,TRBJ2-7,TRBV7-2,TGTGCCAGCAGCCCCGACAGGGGTTTCTACGAGCAGTACTTC,CASSPDRGFYEQYF
NA,NA,TRBJ1-2,TRBV4-2,TGTGCCAGCAGCCAAGATCAGGCCGCGGGCGACTATGGCTACACCTTC,CASSQDQAAGDYGYTF
NA,NA,TRBJ1-2,TRBV3-1/TRBV3-2,TGTGCCAGCATGACAGGAAACTATGGCTACACCTTC,CASMTGNYGYTF
once,TRBD2,TRBJ2-3,TRBV24-1,TGTGCCACCAGTGACCCGCGATACACTAGCGAAGCTTCAGATACGCAGTATTTT,CATSDPRYTSEASDTQYF
NA,TRBD1,TRBJ1-2,TRBV3-1/TRBV3-2,TGTGCCAGCAGCCCGAGGACAGGGGGAGCCTATGGCTACACCTTC,CASSPRTGGAYGYTF
few,TRBD1,TRBJ1-2,TRBV5-6,TGTGCCAGCAGCTGGGGACAGGGACCGTATGGCTACACCTTC,CASSWGQGPYGYTF
NA,NA,TRBJ2-3,TRBV21-1,TGTGCCAGCAGCAAAGATGAGGTCTTTCTAAGGGATACGCAGTATTTT,CASSKDEVFLRDTQYF
few,NA,TRBJ2-1,TRBV28,TGTGCCAGCAGTGGTGCCCAGGTTAGCTCCTACAATGAGCAGTTCTTC,CASSGAQVSSYNEQFF
NA,TRBD1,TRBJ2-5,TRBV5-8,TGTGCCAGCAGCGGGGACAGGGGATCTGGTGAAGAGACCCAGTACTTC,CASSGDRGSGEETQYF
NA,TRBD2,TRBJ2-1,TRBV2,TGTGCCAGCAGTGAGCGGCTAGCGGGCTACAATGAGCAGTTCTTC,CASSERLAGYNEQFF
NA,TRBD2,TRBJ2-1,TRBV5-4,TGTGCCAGCAGCCTTCCCGGGACTAGCGGAATTGAGCAGTTCTTC,CASSLPGTSGIEQFF
NA,NA,TRBJ2-7,TRBV18,TGTGCCAGCTCAGAAAAGGGCAGGGAAGGGGACTACGAGCAGTACTTC,CASSEKGREGDYEQYF